The 7 T cell receptor beta chains listed next were all sequenced from one sample in a study of T cells in Graves' hyperthyroidism and ophthalmopathy. There were TCR beta CDR3 regions amplified from RNA transcripts. The HTBI primer set was used in a first-round RT-PCR of the TCR CDR3. MiXCR, applied by TCRdb to the multiplex PCR reads, yields one record per CDR3 protein. The table has tens of thousands of distinct CDR3 sequences, 45% seen once; the top ten hold about a tenth. The sample taken for sequencing was blood. These receptor sequences come from a woman younger than 45 with Graves' hyperthyroidism.

This clonotype was seen only a few times. The chain joins TRBV20-1 to TRBJ1-1; D remains ambiguous. Germline assignment: CDR1 DFQATT and CDR2 SNEGSKA (reference sequence). This CDR3 has 15 residues. Trimming pared 2 bases from V and 1 base from J, leaving 14 bases between. The CDR3 reads CSARPTTMRNTEAFF. The CDR3 nucleotides are TGCAGTGCTAGACCTACGACCATGAGGAACACTGAAGCTTTCTTT.

This clonotype was picked up one time. The rearrangement links TRBV28 to TRBJ1-3; unclear D gene. Deletions cut 5 bases from V and 13 bases from J, with 21 bases between. This CDR3 comprises 14 residues. Germline V gives CDR1 MDHEN, CDR2 SYDVKM. The CDR3 nucleotides are TGTGCCAGCAGTATCCCGGGCCACGGGAGGACGATATATTTT. Translation gives CASSIPGHGRTIYF.

This clonotype was observed at least ten times. The chain links TRBV5-1 to TRBJ2-4; 10 nucleotides line up with TRBD2. Unmatched junction bases numbered 7, after V lost 1 base and J lost 12 bases. The CDR3 has 14 residues. The V gene's germline CDR1 is SGHRS and CDR2 YFSETQ. The CDR3, as DNA: TGCGCCAGCAGCTTGCAAGGACTAGCGGCAACTCAGTACTTC. Its translation: CASSLQGLAATQYF. Together with reference TRBV5-1 and TRBJ2-4, the CDR3 gives the full variable domain: KAGVTQTPRYLIKTRGQQVTLSCSPISGHRSVSWYQQTPGQGLQFLFEYFSETQRNKGNFPGRFSGRQFSNSRSEMNVSTLELGDSALYLCASSLQGLAATQYFGAGTRLSVL.

The rearrangement uses TRBV4-2 and TRBJ1-2, with D unresolved. Per germline, CDR1 LGHNA and CDR2 YNFKEQ. The CDR3 runs 12 residues. The ends were cut back, 1 base at V and 5 bases at J, with 5 bases in the middle. The CDR3 reads CASSQGAYGYTF. CDR3 nucleotide sequence: TGTGCCAGCAGCCAAGGGGCGTATGGCTACACCTTC.

This clonotype was observed at least ten times. The chain combines TRBV6-4 with TRBJ2-3, with 9 bases that match TRBD2. The V and J ends lost 10 bases and 4 bases, in that order; junction bases with no gene match: 15. The germline CDR1 and CDR2 sequences are MRHNA and SNTAGT. The CDR3 has 16 residues. The CDR3 DNA follows: TGTGCCATCCCGGTGGTAGCGGGAGTTCTGCCAGATACGCAGTATTTT. Translation gives CAIPVVAGVLPDTQYF.

Points on this clonotype: One junction end does not reproduce the germline sequence, and a read error may be involved. In nucleotides, the CDR3 is TGTGCCAGCGGAGGGACTAGCGGGAGATGGGTGAACACCGGGGAGCTGTCTTGG. Protein product: CASGGTSGRWVNTGELSW. The chain combines TRBV2 with TRBJ2-2, with TRBD2 matching over 14 bases. In germline, CDR1 is SNHLY, CDR2 FYNNEI. This CDR3 comprises 18 residues.

V usage is TRBV7-2 and J usage is TRBJ1-2; D unresolved. This CDR3 comprises 14 residues. Germline V CDR1 and CDR2: SGHTA, FQGNSA. The germline V and J ends were trimmed by 4 bases and 1 base, with 10 bases remaining between them. CDR3 sequence reads: CASSSFGVNYGYTF. The CDR3 DNA sequence: TGTGCCAGCAGCTCATTCGGGGTTAACTATGGCTACACCTTC.